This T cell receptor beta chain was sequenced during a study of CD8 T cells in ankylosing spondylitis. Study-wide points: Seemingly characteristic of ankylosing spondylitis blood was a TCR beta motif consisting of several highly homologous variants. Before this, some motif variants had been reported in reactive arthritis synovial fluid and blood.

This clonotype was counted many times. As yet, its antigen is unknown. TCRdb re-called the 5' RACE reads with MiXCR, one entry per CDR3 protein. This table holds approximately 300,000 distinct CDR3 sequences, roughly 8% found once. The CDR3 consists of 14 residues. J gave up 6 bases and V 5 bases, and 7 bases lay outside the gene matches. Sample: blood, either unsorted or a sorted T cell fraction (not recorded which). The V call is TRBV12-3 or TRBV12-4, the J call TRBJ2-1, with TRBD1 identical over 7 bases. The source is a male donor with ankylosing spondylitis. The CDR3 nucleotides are TGTGCCAGCAGTGAGATGACAGGGTTCAATGAGCAGTTCTTC. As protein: CASSEMTGFNEQFF.